This T cell receptor (beta chain) was sequenced in a study of identical twins. A universal primer binding site was introduced by template switching. The final cDNA contained unique molecular identifiers. TCRdb itself ran the 5' RACE reads through MiXCR, one entry per CDR3 protein. The sample lists around 220,000 distinct CDR3 sequences; over 13% were seen once. CDR1 SGHDN and CDR2 FVKESK come from the germline V gene. V was pared by 0 bases and J by 5 bases, with 8 bases of the junction left unmatched. CDR3 length equals 17 residues. The study, taken as a whole, reports: Twins shared out-of-frame alpha sequences with excess low generation probability. Within cord blood, abundant beta clonotypes carried fewer insertions, but memory repertoires showed no such trend. Invariant MAIT and iNKT cells may have partly biased zero-insertion analyses.

Regarding this clonotype: Its specificity is not known.

The receptor was derived from a woman younger than 30 in good health. The V gene is TRBV14, the J gene TRBJ2-5; TRBD2 matches at 11 bases. Sequencing was done on a sample of memory (CD45RO+) T cells sorted from blood. CDR3 in amino acids: CASSQDSGGAFRETQYF. The CDR3 nucleotides read TGTGCCAGCAGCCAAGATAGCGGGGGGGCCTTTCGGGAGACCCAGTACTTC.